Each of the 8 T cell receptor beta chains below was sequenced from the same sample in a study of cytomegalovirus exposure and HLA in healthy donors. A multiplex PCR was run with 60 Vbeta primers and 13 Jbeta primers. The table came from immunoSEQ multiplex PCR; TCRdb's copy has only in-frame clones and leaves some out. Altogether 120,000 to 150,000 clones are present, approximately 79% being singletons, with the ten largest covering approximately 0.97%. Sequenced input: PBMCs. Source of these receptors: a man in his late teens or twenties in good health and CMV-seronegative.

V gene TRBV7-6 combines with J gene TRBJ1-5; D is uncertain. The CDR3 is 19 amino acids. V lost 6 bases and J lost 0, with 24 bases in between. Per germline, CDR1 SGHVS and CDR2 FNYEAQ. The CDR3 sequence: CASRQKRRFAGFSNQPQHF. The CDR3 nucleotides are TGTGCCAGCAGACAAAAGAGAAGGTTCGCGGGTTTTAGCAATCAGCCCCAGCATTTT.

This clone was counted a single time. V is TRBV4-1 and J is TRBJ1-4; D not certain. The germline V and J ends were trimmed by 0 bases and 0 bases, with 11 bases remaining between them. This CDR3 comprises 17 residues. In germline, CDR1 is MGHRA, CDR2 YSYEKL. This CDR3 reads CASSQELGGATNEKLFF. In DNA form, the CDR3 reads TGCGCCAGCAGCCAAGAACTGGGAGGAGCAACTAATGAAAAACTGTTTTTT.

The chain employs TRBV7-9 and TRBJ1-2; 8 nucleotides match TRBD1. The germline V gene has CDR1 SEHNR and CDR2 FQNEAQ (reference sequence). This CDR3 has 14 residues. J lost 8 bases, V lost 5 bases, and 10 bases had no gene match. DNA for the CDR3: TGTGCCAGCAGCCTGGGACAGGACTTTCGAGGCTACACCTTC. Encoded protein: CASSLGQDFRGYTF.

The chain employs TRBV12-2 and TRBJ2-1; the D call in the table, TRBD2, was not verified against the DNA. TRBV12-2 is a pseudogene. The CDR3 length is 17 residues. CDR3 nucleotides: TGTGCAAGTCGCTCCCCCCCTAGCGGGGGCCTCTACAATGAGCAGTTCTTC. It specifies CASRSPPSGGLYNEQFF.

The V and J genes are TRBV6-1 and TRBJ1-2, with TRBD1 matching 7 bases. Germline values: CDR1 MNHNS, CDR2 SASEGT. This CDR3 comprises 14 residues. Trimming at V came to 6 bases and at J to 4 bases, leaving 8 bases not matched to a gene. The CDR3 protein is CASSPSRDSYGYTF. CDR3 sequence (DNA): TGTGCCAGCAGCCCAAGCCGGGACAGCTATGGCTACACCTTC.

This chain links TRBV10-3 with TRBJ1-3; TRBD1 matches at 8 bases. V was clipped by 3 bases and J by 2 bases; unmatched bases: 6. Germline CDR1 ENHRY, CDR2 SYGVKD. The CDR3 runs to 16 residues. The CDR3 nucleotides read TGTGCCATCAGTGATCTAGACAGGGGAGCTGGAAACACCATATATTTT. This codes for CAISDLDRGAGNTIYF.

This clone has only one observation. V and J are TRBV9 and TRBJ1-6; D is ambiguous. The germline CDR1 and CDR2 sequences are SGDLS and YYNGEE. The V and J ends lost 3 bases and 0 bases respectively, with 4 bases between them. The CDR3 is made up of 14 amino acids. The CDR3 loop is CASSGSSYNSPLHF. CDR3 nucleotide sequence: TGTGCCAGCAGCGGGAGCTCCTATAATTCACCCCTCCACTTT.

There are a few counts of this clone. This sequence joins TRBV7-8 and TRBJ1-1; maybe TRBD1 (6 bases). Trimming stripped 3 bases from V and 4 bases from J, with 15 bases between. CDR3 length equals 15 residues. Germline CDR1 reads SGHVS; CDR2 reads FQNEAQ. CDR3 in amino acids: CASSFGTWGGTEAFF. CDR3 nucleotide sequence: TGTGCCAGCAGCTTCGGGACATGGGGTGGCACTGAAGCTTTCTTT.